Each of the 21 T cell receptor beta chains below was sequenced from the same sample in a study of cytomegalovirus exposure and HLA in healthy donors. It was with 60 Vbeta and 13 Jbeta primers that the PCR ran. The assay was immunoSEQ multiplex PCR, and TCRdb's table has in-frame clones only and misses some. This sample has roughly 190,000 clones, with roughly 10% found just once. Sequenced: PBMCs. Every receptor here comes from a woman aged 30 to 39 in good health and CMV-seropositive.

The chain employs TRBV7-2 and TRBJ2-3; a weak D match, TRBD2 (5 bases). The CDR3 runs to 18 residues. V was shortened by 1 base and J by 0 bases, with 17 bases between the two germline ends. Germline CDR1 reads SGHTA; CDR2 reads FQGNSA. The CDR3 DNA sequence: TGTGCCAGCAGCTTAGTCTCGTTGGGAGTGATTAGCACAGATACGCAGTATTTT. Protein product: CASSLVSLGVISTDTQYF.

This clone showed up just a few times. This rearrangement joins TRBV10-3 to TRBJ1-1, with D hard to call. The CDR3 is 12 amino acids. Trimming took 1 base from V and 5 from J, leaving 5 bases between them. Germline values: CDR1 ENHRY, CDR2 SYGVKD. CDR3 DNA sequence: TGTGCCATCAGTGAGTTCATGACTGAAGCTTTCTTT. This encodes CAISEFMTEAFF.

The chain couples TRBV5-1 to TRBJ1-2, with D tentatively TRBD1 (6 bases). CDR3 length: 13 amino acids. Germline CDR1 and CDR2: SGHRS and YFSETQ. The V end was cut by 0 bases, the J end by 5 bases, with 8 bases between. CDR3 sequence reads: CASSLAGEYGYTF. The CDR3 DNA reads TGCGCCAGCAGCTTGGCAGGGGAGTATGGCTACACCTTC.

This chain connects TRBV29-1 to TRBJ1-4, with TRBD1 identical over 8 bases. Germline CDR1 is SQVTM and CDR2 is ANQGSEA. V gave up 5 bases and J gave up 8 bases; unmatched junction bases: 7. This CDR3 region has 13 residues. The CDR3, as DNA: TGCAGCGTTCGGACAGGGCGGGGGGAAAAACTGTTTTTT. It codes for CSVRTGRGEKLFF. The full variable domain, rest sourced from reference TRBV29-1 and TRBJ1-4, is SAVISQKPSRDICQRGTSLTIQCQVDSQVTMMFWYRQQPGQSLTLIATANQGSEATYESGFVIDKFPISRPNLTFSTLTVSNMSPEDSSIYLCSVRTGRGEKLFFGSGTQLSVL.

This clone has more than one count but fewer than ten. CDR3 region: CASSLGAGGGNYGYTF. CDR3 bases: TGTGCCAGCAGCTTGGGGGCGGGAGGGGGTAACTATGGCTACACCTTC. The genes are TRBV7-9 and TRBJ1-2, with a tentative D call TRBD1 (6 bases). The length of the CDR3 is 16 residues. V was clipped by 3 bases and J by 1 base, with 15 bases between them. CDR1 and CDR2 from the germline V gene are SEHNR and FQNEAQ (reference sequence).

This clone was observed a few times. This CDR3 reads CSVETPDSYEQYF. DNA of the CDR3: TGCAGCGTTGAAACCCCCGACAGCTACGAGCAGTACTTC. The chain has TRBV29-1 and TRBJ2-7, with a weak D call TRBD1 (5 bases). CDR3 size: 13 residues. Germline assignment: CDR1 SQVTM and CDR2 ANQGSEA. V lost 2 bases to trimming and J lost 3 bases, with 11 bases between them.

V usage is TRBV4-1 and J usage is TRBJ1-3, with TRBD1 identical over 9 bases. Per germline, CDR1 MGHRA and CDR2 YSYEKL. Trimming took 4 bases from V and 2 from J; bases not matched to a gene: 6. The CDR3 has 16 amino acids. The CDR3 bases are TGCGCCAGCAGCCCACTGGGACAGGGACCTGGAAACACCATATATTTT. It translates to CASSPLGQGPGNTIYF.

This clone was picked up a small number of times. This chain connects TRBV7-2 to TRBJ2-7; D not certain. The germline gives CDR1 SGHTA, CDR2 FQGNSA. The ends were cut back, 1 base at V and 3 bases at J, with 13 bases in the middle. The CDR3 sequence is 15 residues long. CDR3 DNA: TGTGCCAGCAGCTTAGGGAGTCGGTCACTCTACGAGCAGTACTTC. Its protein is CASSLGSRSLYEQYF.

This clone was seen only a few times. This sequence joins TRBV12-5 and TRBJ2-7; the match to TRBD1 covers 8 bases. Per germline, CDR1 LGHNT and CDR2 FRNRAP. This CDR3 is built from 15 residues. V trimming: 4 bases; J trimming: 1 base; junction bases outside the gene matches: 6. CDR3 sequence reads: CASGWTRDRSYEQYF. The CDR3 nucleotides read TGTGCTAGTGGTTGGACCCGGGACAGGTCCTACGAGCAGTACTTC.

This chain joins TRBV7-9 and TRBJ2-7, with D possibly TRBD1 on 6 matching bases. The CDR3 has 13 residues. V was cut by 4 bases and J by 4 bases, with 11 bases left in between. Germline CDR1 and CDR2: SEHNR and FQNEAQ (reference sequence). As DNA, the CDR3 is TGTGCCAGCAGCTCTAGGGGGTCTTACGAGCAGTACTTC. Residues: CASSSRGSYEQYF.

J is TRBJ1-5 and V is TRBV21-1; whether TRBD1, the table's D call, matches the DNA was not checked. TRBV21-1 is labeled a pseudogene. The CDR3 consists of 23 residues. This CDR3 reads CASSPREDGTDPIVCYSNQPQHF. Here the CDR3 DNA reads TGTGCCAGCAGCCCCAGAGAAGATGGGACAGACCCCATTGTTTGTTATAGCAATCAGCCCCAGCATTTT.

CDR3 bases: TGCAGCGGTACGACAGGCAACACTGAAGCTTTCTTT. Translating it yields CSGTTGNTEAFF. V usage is TRBV29-1 and J usage is TRBJ1-1; perhaps TRBD1 as D (6 bases). From germline, CDR1 is SQVTM and CDR2 ANQGSEA. The CDR3 has 12 residues. Trimming removed 7 bases at V and 2 bases at J, with 11 bases between.

The chain carries TRBV6-5 and TRBJ1-5; D unresolved. The CDR3 runs 12 residues. V was clipped by 5 bases and J by 6 bases, with 8 bases between them. The germline V gene encodes CDR1 MNHEY and CDR2 SVGAGI. The CDR3 DNA follows: TGTGCCAGCAGTCTTTCAGGTCAGCCCCAGCATTTT. Translating gives CASSLSGQPQHF.

This clone was observed a handful of times. V and J are TRBV29-1 and TRBJ2-2; 8 bases align to TRBD2. V dropped 6 bases and J dropped 5; count of bases not matched to a gene: 11. There are 15 residues in the CDR3. Germline V gene lookup returns CDR1 SQVTM and CDR2 ANQGSEA. CDR3 in amino acids: CSVQKPAGETGELFF. DNA for the CDR3: TGCAGCGTCCAGAAACCAGCGGGAGAGACCGGGGAGCTGTTTTTT.

This clone was counted only a few times. The chain uses TRBV4-1 and TRBJ2-1; TRBD2 aligns across 10 bases. Trimming cost V 1 base and J 6 bases; bases outside gene matches: 12. Germline values: CDR1 MGHRA, CDR2 YSYEKL. The CDR3 length is 18 residues. The chain's CDR3 is CASSQAPQGLARANEQFF. The CDR3 nucleotides are TGCGCCAGCAGCCAAGCCCCTCAGGGACTAGCGCGGGCCAATGAGCAGTTCTTC.

This clone was observed a handful of times. This chain links TRBV7-6 with TRBJ2-7; TRBD2 is a possible D gene (6 bases). This CDR3 region has 16 residues. Germline CDR1 and CDR2: SGHVS and FNYEAQ. The V end lost 3 bases, the J end lost 6 bases, and 21 bases lay between the germline ends. CDR3 sequence: CASSFPSWAGSGEQYF. In nucleotides, the CDR3 is TGTGCCAGCAGCTTCCCTTCTTGGGCGGGGTCGGGCGAGCAGTACTTC.

The chain combines TRBV6-1 with TRBJ1-1; the D gene is possibly TRBD1 (6 bases). The germline V gene has CDR1 MNHNS and CDR2 SASEGT. The CDR3 totals 12 residues. Trimming removed 10 bases at V and 11 bases at J, with 20 bases between. The CDR3 here is CATDEGQARAFF. In DNA, the CDR3 is TGTGCCACCGACGAGGGACAAGCCCGGGCTTTCTTT.

This clone was seen only a few times. V gene TRBV15 combines with J gene TRBJ2-7; D not resolved. The germline gives CDR1 LNHNV, CDR2 YYDKDF (reference sequence). The germline V and J ends were trimmed by 3 bases and 6 bases, with 12 bases remaining between them. The CDR3 is made up of 13 amino acids. CDR3 protein: CATSRRRPIEQYF. As DNA, the CDR3 is TGTGCCACCAGCAGGAGGCGCCCCATCGAGCAGTACTTC.

The chain couples TRBV6-1 to TRBJ2-1, with TRBD2 matching 9 bases. Trimming cost V 7 bases and J 10 bases; bases outside gene matches: 11. The CDR3 sequence is 14 residues long. CDR1 is MNHNS, CDR2 SASEGT, per germline. Written as DNA, the CDR3 is TGTGCCAGCACCCTAGGACTAGCGCGACCGGAGCAGTTCTTC. It codes for CASTLGLARPEQFF.

The rearrangement joins TRBV7-9 to TRBJ2-1; 7 bases line up with TRBD2. V was pared by 0 bases and J by 2 bases, with 4 bases of the junction left unmatched. CDR1 is SEHNR and CDR2 is FQNEAQ in the germline V gene (reference sequence). CDR3 length: 16 amino acids. The CDR3 loop is CASSLARLAAYNEQFF. The CDR3 DNA follows: TGTGCCAGCAGCTTAGCCCGGCTAGCGGCCTACAATGAGCAGTTCTTC.

This clone has only a few counts. The chain uses TRBV27 and TRBJ2-7; D is undetermined. Trimming removed 3 bases at V and 1 base at J, with 7 bases between. Germline CDR1 and CDR2: MNHEY and SMNVEV (reference sequence). The CDR3 totals 13 residues. CDR3 sequence reads: CASSLVRSYEQYF. Here the CDR3 DNA reads TGTGCCAGCAGTTTGGTACGGTCCTACGAGCAGTACTTC.